These 20 T cell receptor beta chains share one sample of origin, sequenced in a study of cytomegalovirus exposure and HLA in healthy donors. The PCR ran on 60 Vbeta and 13 Jbeta primers. The assay was immunoSEQ multiplex PCR, and TCRdb's table has in-frame clones only and misses some. The repertoire holds roughly 180,000 clones, 75% to 90% seen once, with about 1.2% in the top ten. Input material: PBMCs. These receptors came from a boy between 2 and 15 years old in good health and CMV-seronegative.

V usage is TRBV7-2 and J usage is TRBJ1-1; TRBD1 matches at 9 bases. The V gene end was trimmed by 4 bases and the J gene end by 7 bases; junction bases not matched to a gene: 10. This CDR3 contains 15 residues. Looked up from germline, CDR1 is SGHTA and CDR2 is FQGNSA. CDR3 sequence reads: CASSSNLQGAGEAFF. The CDR3 region has the DNA TGTGCCAGCAGCTCCAATCTACAGGGGGCCGGTGAAGCTTTCTTT.

CDR3 nucleotides: TGTGCCAGCAGCTTAGGGGAGCAGCCCCAGCATTTT. This sequence encodes CASSLGEQPQHF. The V call is TRBV7-9, the J call TRBJ1-5; no clear D. Germline values: CDR1 SEHNR, CDR2 FQNEAQ (reference sequence). V lost 1 base, J lost 7 bases, and 5 bases lay in between. CDR3 length: 12 amino acids.

The J gene is TRBJ2-1, the V gene TRBV4-3, with 7 bases matching TRBD2. The germline CDR1 and CDR2 sequences are LGHNA and YSLEER. V lost 3 bases, J lost 4 bases, and 15 bases stayed unmatched. The CDR3 sequence is 18 residues long. CDR3 sequence reads: CASSHEPSGGGRYNEQFF. In nucleotides, the CDR3 is TGCGCCAGCAGCCACGAACCCTCCGGGGGAGGGAGATACAATGAGCAGTTCTTC.

CDR3 region: CASRIRDTQNHNYGYTF. The CDR3 coding sequence is TGCGCCAGCAGAATCCGGGACACCCAAAACCATAACTATGGCTACACCTTC. The gene calls are TRBV4-1 and TRBJ1-2; tentative D call: TRBD1 (6 bases). This CDR3 is 17 amino acids long. The V gene's germline CDR1 is MGHRA and CDR2 YSYEKL. V lost 6 bases and J lost 1, with 21 bases in between.

This sequence joins TRBV7-9 and TRBJ2-2; the D is unclear. Germline CDR1 reads SEHNR; CDR2 reads FQNEAQ (reference sequence). V gave up 1 base and J gave up 2 bases, with 8 bases separating them. This CDR3 is built from 15 residues. The CDR3: CASSLGPENTGELFF. In DNA form, the CDR3 reads TGTGCCAGCAGCTTAGGTCCAGAAAACACCGGGGAGCTGTTTTTT.

The V and J genes are TRBV29-1 and TRBJ2-4, with 8 bases fitting TRBD1. The V and J ends lost 0 bases and 5 bases, in that order; junction bases with no gene match: 3. Germline V lookup: CDR1 SQVTM, CDR2 ANQGSEA. The CDR3 length is 14 residues. CDR3 DNA: TGCAGCGTTGAAGAGGGACAGGCCCAAAACATTCAGTACTTC. It codes for CSVEEGQAQNIQYF.

This chain's CDR3 is CSVEFKLNTEAFF. In DNA, the CDR3 is TGCAGCGTTGAATTTAAGCTGAACACTGAAGCTTTCTTT. This chain joins TRBV29-1 and TRBJ1-1; no clear D gene. With 2 bases removed from V and 0 bases from J, the gap between germline ends came to 7 bases. This CDR3 is 13 amino acids long. CDR1 and CDR2 (germline): SQVTM, ANQGSEA.

This clone has just a few counts. In nucleotides, the CDR3 is TGTGCCAGCAGTATAGGACAGCTCGGCGGACAGCCCCAGCATTTT. Its translation: CASSIGQLGGQPQHF. J is TRBJ1-5 and V is TRBV2, with TRBD1 as a possible D gene (6 bases). V gave up 5 bases and J gave up 7 bases, with 18 bases separating them. The CDR3 is 15 residues long. Looked up from germline, CDR1 is SNHLY and CDR2 is FYNNEI.

The gene calls are TRBV11-2 and TRBJ2-1; TRBD1 matches 10 bases. CDR3 length equals 15 residues. Looked up from germline, CDR1 is SGHAT and CDR2 is FQNNGV. The ends lost 5 bases at V and 5 bases at J; junction bases unmatched: 6. The CDR3 DNA reads TGTGCCAGCAGCCCGACAGGGGGCGCACACAATGAGCAGTTCTTC. It yields the protein CASSPTGGAHNEQFF.

This sequence joins TRBV5-1 and TRBJ2-3, with TRBD2 matching over 9 bases. V lost 4 bases and J lost 3; bases outside the gene matches: 9. This CDR3 has 16 residues. The germline gives CDR1 SGHRS, CDR2 YFSETQ. DNA for the CDR3: TGCGCCAGCAGCCCCTTGGTAGCGGGGGTGACAGATACGCAGTATTTT. Its translation is CASSPLVAGVTDTQYF.

This clone was observed a few times. J is TRBJ1-1 and V is TRBV7-3; 9 bases map to TRBD1. Losses at the gene ends were 2 bases for V and 6 bases for J; bases not matched to a gene: 4. The CDR3 loop spans 14 amino acids. Per the germline V gene, CDR1 is SGHTA and CDR2 is FQGTGA. The CDR3 sequence: CASSLDGTGSEAFF. The DNA for the CDR3 is TGTGCCAGCAGCTTAGATGGGACAGGGTCTGAAGCTTTCTTT.

This chain joins TRBV7-9 and TRBJ1-3; a weak D match, TRBD1 (5 bases). Germline V CDR1 and CDR2: SEHNR, FQNEAQ (reference sequence). This CDR3 is 14 amino acids long. Trimming took 3 bases from V and 5 from J, leaving 11 bases between them. The CDR3 spells CASSFQGGRNTIYF. CDR3 DNA sequence: TGTGCCAGCAGCTTCCAGGGAGGCCGAAACACCATATATTTT.

The rearrangement links TRBV15 to TRBJ2-1; 12 nucleotides align to TRBD2. The CDR3 length is 19 residues. CDR1 is LNHNV and CDR2 is YYDKDF in the germline V gene (reference sequence). The trim removed 0 bases at V and 0 bases at J, leaving 6 bases unmatched. CDR3 sequence (DNA): TGTGCCACCAGCAGAGATCTAGCGGGAGGGGTCAGCTCCTACAATGAGCAGTTCTTC. This encodes CATSRDLAGGVSSYNEQFF.

The rearrangement joins TRBV11-2 to TRBJ2-1; 14 bases map to TRBD2. The CDR3 is made up of 19 amino acids. Germline loops: CDR1 SGHAT, CDR2 FQNNGV. The V segment lost 5 bases and the J segment 0 bases; nucleotides outside the gene matches: 9. CDR3 sequence: CASSPRLAGGMSSYNEQFF. CDR3 nucleotides: TGTGCCAGCAGCCCCCGACTAGCGGGGGGGATGAGCTCCTACAATGAGCAGTTCTTC.

The CDR3 DNA reads as TGTGCCAGCAGTTACAGGGGGCGGGCTAACACCGGGGAGCTGTTTTTT. It translates to CASSYRGRANTGELFF. The V and J genes are TRBV27 and TRBJ2-2; 9 positions match TRBD1. Germline loops: CDR1 MNHEY, CDR2 SMNVEV (reference sequence). The CDR3 is made up of 16 amino acids. The junction had 5 bases not matched to a gene; V was cut back by 4 bases and J by 2 bases.

This chain links TRBV2 with TRBJ2-2; 7 bases fit TRBD1. The V segment lost 7 bases and the J segment 3 bases; nucleotides outside the gene matches: 8. In germline, CDR1 is SNHLY, CDR2 FYNNEI. CDR3 size: 15 residues. CDR3 sequence: CASKQDRVYTGELFF. In DNA, the CDR3 is TGTGCCAGCAAACAAGACAGGGTCTACACCGGGGAGCTGTTTTTT.

This chain uses TRBV19 with TRBJ2-2, with 7 bases that match TRBD2. CDR1 LNHDA and CDR2 SQIVND come from the germline V gene (reference sequence). The V segment lost 0 bases and the J segment 1 base; nucleotides outside the gene matches: 5. CDR3 length: 17 amino acids. The CDR3 DNA sequence: TGTGCCAGTAGTATAGATCGGGGGGTGAGGAACACCGGGGAGCTGTTTTTT. Translating gives CASSIDRGVRNTGELFF.

The genes are TRBV2 and TRBJ2-7; 7 nucleotides line up with TRBD2. Germline lookup yields CDR1 SNHLY and CDR2 FYNNEI. The length of the CDR3 is 15 residues. V was pared by 1 base and J by 0 bases, with 3 bases of the junction left unmatched. The CDR3 bases are TGTGCCAGCAGTGAAGGGACTAGGAGCTCCTACGAGCAGTACGTC. The encoded protein is CASSEGTRSSYEQYV.

The V call is TRBV11-3, the J call TRBJ2-3; the match to TRBD1 covers 8 bases. J lost 4 bases, V lost 5 bases, and 8 bases had no gene match. CDR1 and CDR2 from the germline V gene are SGHNT and YENEEA. The CDR3 loop spans 15 amino acids. The CDR3 region is CASSRGQGWADTQYF. The CDR3 DNA reads TGTGCCAGCAGCCGAGGACAGGGCTGGGCAGATACGCAGTATTTT.

The chain combines TRBV15 with TRBJ2-7, with 8 bases lining up with TRBD2. This CDR3 is built from 15 residues. Germline V CDR1 and CDR2: LNHNV, YYDKDF (reference sequence). V shed 3 bases, J shed 4 bases, and the junction held 8 bases outside the gene matches. CDR3 protein: CATSRNAGGTYEQYF. Here the CDR3 DNA reads TGTGCCACCAGCAGGAACGCGGGAGGAACTTACGAGCAGTACTTC.